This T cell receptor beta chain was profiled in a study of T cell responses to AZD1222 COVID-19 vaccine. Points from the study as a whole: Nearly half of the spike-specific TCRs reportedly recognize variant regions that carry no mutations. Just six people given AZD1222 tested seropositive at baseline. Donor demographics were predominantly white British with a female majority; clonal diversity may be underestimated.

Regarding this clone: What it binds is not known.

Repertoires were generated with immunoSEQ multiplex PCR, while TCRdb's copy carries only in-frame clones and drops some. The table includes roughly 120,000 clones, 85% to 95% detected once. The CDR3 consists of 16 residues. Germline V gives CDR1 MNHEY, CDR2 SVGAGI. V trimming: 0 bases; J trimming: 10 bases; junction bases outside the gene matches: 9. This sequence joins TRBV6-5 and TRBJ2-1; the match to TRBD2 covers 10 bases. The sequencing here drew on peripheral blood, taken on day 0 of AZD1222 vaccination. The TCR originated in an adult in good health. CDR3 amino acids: CASSYSWLAGDPEQFF. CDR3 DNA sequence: TGTGCCAGCAGTTACTCGTGGCTAGCGGGAGACCCCGAGCAGTTCTTC.